Listed below are T cell receptor beta chains from one sample, sequenced in a study of OX40 agonist ivuxolimab in advanced cancers. Sequenced by immunoSEQ multiplex PCR; TCRdb stores in-frame clones only, minus some. The sample lists around 65,000 clones; 90% to 95% were seen once. Material: CD4+ or CD8+ T cells sorted from blood, obtained in a trial of the OX40 agonist ivuxolimab. The receptors derive from an adult with an advanced solid tumor such as melanoma, head and neck, liver or kidney cancer. CDR3s include the opening cysteine and the closing phenylalanine or tryptophan. D genes are given only for firm matches. Clone size appears in some rows only: once, few, many, or a class for an expanded clone.

j_gene: TRBJ2-7
v_gene: TRBV7-9
d_gene: TRBD1
abundance: few
CDR3nt: TGTGCCAGCAGCTCAGGGGGCGAGGACGAGCAGTACTTC
CDR3aa: CASSSGGEDEQYF

j_gene: TRBJ2-1
v_gene: TRBV6-6
d_gene: NA
abundance: NA
CDR3nt: TGTGCCAGCAGTGAGGACTACAATGAGCAGTTCTTC
CDR3aa: CASSEDYNEQFF

j_gene: TRBJ2-1
v_gene: TRBV5-1
d_gene: TRBD2
abundance: NA
CDR3nt: TGCGCCAGCAGCCCCCGGACTAGCGGGGTTAGTAGAGATGAGCAGTTCTTC
CDR3aa: CASSPRTSGVSRDEQFF

j_gene: TRBJ2-7
v_gene: TRBV9
d_gene: NA
abundance: NA
CDR3nt: TGTGCCAGCGGGGCGGAACCCTACGAGCAGTACTTC
CDR3aa: CASGAEPYEQYF

j_gene: TRBJ1-5
v_gene: TRBV7-6
d_gene: NA
abundance: NA
CDR3nt: TGTGCCAGCAGCTTAGGCGGGGGAAATCAGCCCCAGCATTTT
CDR3aa: CASSLGGGNQPQHF

j_gene: TRBJ2-2
v_gene: TRBV14
d_gene: TRBD2
abundance: NA
CDR3nt: TGTGCCAGCAGCCAAAAGGGACTAGCGTTCCGTACCGGGGAGCTGTTTTTT
CDR3aa: CASSQKGLAFRTGELFF

j_gene: TRBJ1-1
v_gene: TRBV4-1
d_gene: NA
abundance: NA
CDR3nt: TGCGCCAGCAGACGAGGGAACACTGAAGCTTTCTTT
CDR3aa: CASRRGNTEAFF

j_gene: TRBJ1-1
v_gene: TRBV6-1
d_gene: NA
abundance: NA
CDR3nt: TGTGCCAGCAGTGAAAGTGGCTACCTGAACACTGAAGCTTTCTTT
CDR3aa: CASSESGYLNTEAFF

j_gene: TRBJ2-1
v_gene: TRBV5-1
d_gene: NA
abundance: NA
CDR3nt: TGCGCCAGCGCGACGGATTACAATGAGCAGTTCTTC
CDR3aa: CASATDYNEQFF

j_gene: TRBJ1-2
v_gene: TRBV9
d_gene: TRBD1
abundance: NA
CDR3nt: TGTGCCAGCAGCGCGGGACAGGGGGATGGCTACACCTTC
CDR3aa: CASSAGQGDGYTF

j_gene: TRBJ1-2
v_gene: TRBV5-6
d_gene: NA
abundance: NA
CDR3nt: TGTGCCAGCAGCTTGGGGCGGGGGTATCTCTACACCTTC
CDR3aa: CASSLGRGYLYTF

j_gene: TRBJ1-6
v_gene: TRBV13
d_gene: TRBD1
abundance: NA
CDR3nt: TGTGCCAGCAGCTTACCCGGGACAGGGGGCAGCCATAATTCACCCCTCCACTTT
CDR3aa: CASSLPGTGGSHNSPLHF

j_gene: TRBJ2-7
v_gene: TRBV6-5
d_gene: TRBD2
abundance: NA
CDR3nt: TGTGCCAGCAAACGACTAGCGGGAGGGTACGAGCAGTACTTC
CDR3aa: CASKRLAGGYEQYF

j_gene: TRBJ1-4
v_gene: TRBV7-9
d_gene: TRBD1
abundance: NA
CDR3nt: TGTGCCAGCAGCATGAACAGGGGTCTCGGTGAAAAACTGTTTTTT
CDR3aa: CASSMNRGLGEKLFF

j_gene: TRBJ2-7
v_gene: TRBV4-2
d_gene: TRBD2
abundance: NA
CDR3nt: TGTGCCAGCAGCCAAGAGCAACTAGCGACAAACTACGAGCAGTACTTC
CDR3aa: CASSQEQLATNYEQYF

j_gene: TRBJ1-1
v_gene: TRBV4-1
d_gene: TRBD1
abundance: NA
CDR3nt: TGCGCCAGCAGCTATTCACAGGGGGGGGGCACTGAAGCTTTCTTT
CDR3aa: CASSYSQGGGTEAFF

j_gene: TRBJ2-6
v_gene: TRBV10-3
d_gene: NA
abundance: once
CDR3nt: TGTGCCATCCTCAGGGCTGGGGCCAACGTCCTGACTTTC
CDR3aa: CAILRAGANVLTF

j_gene: TRBJ2-7
v_gene: TRBV6-1
d_gene: NA
abundance: NA
CDR3nt: TGTGCCAGCAGTGAACCGGACAGCTCCTACGAGCAGTACTTC
CDR3aa: CASSEPDSSYEQYF

j_gene: TRBJ1-4
v_gene: TRBV29-1
d_gene: NA
abundance: NA
CDR3nt: TGCAGCGCTGTGGACAGAACTAATGAAAAACTGTTTTTT
CDR3aa: CSAVDRTNEKLFF

j_gene: TRBJ1-2
v_gene: TRBV7-9
d_gene: TRBD1
abundance: NA
CDR3nt: TGTGCCAGCAGCTCCGACAGGGCGGTCTATGGCTACACCTTC
CDR3aa: CASSSDRAVYGYTF

j_gene: TRBJ2-3
v_gene: TRBV29-1
d_gene: NA
abundance: NA
CDR3nt: TGCAGCGTTGATAGTAGGGGGGATCTCACAGATACGCAGTATTTT
CDR3aa: CSVDSRGDLTDTQYF

j_gene: TRBJ1-2
v_gene: TRBV7-9
d_gene: NA
abundance: NA
CDR3nt: TGTGCCAGCAGCTTAGGGGATTCATGGTATGGCTACACCTTC
CDR3aa: CASSLGDSWYGYTF